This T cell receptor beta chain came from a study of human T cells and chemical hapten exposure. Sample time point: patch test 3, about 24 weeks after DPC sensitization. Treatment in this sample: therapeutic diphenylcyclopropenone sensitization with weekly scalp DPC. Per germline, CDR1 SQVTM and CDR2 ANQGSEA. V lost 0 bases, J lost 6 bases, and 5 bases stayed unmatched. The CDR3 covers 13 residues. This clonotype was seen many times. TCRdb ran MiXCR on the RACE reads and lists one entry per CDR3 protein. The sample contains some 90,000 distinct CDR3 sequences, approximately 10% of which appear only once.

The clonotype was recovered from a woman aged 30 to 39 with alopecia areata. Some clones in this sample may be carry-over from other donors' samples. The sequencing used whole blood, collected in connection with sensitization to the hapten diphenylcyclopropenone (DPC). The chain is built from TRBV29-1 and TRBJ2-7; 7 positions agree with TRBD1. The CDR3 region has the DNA TGCAGCGTTGAAGAGGTAGGGGGCCTCGAGCAGTACTTC. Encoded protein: CSVEEVGGLEQYF.